This T cell receptor (beta chain) comes out of a study of T cell responses to AZD1222 COVID-19 vaccine. General study results and limits: Possibly, clonal diversity was underestimated; donors were largely white British and included more females.

As for this clone: Its antigen is unidentified.

Method: immunoSEQ multiplex PCR; TCRdb's copy keeps in-frame clones and lacks some. Among approximately 90,000 clones listed, over 80% were seen once. Germline loops: CDR1 MNHEY, CDR2 SVGAGI. The CDR3 totals 13 residues. Trimming removed 0 bases at V and 8 bases at J, with 10 bases between. The sequence was collected from an adult in good health. Here the sequenced sample was peripheral blood, taken on day 0 of AZD1222 vaccination. This chain connects TRBV6-5 to TRBJ1-2; no clear D gene. The CDR3: CASSYSPTGGYTF. The CDR3 region has the DNA TGTGCCAGCAGTTACTCCCCAACGGGGGGCTACACCTTC.